The 6 T cell receptor beta chains listed next were all sequenced from one sample in a study of neurological immune-mediated disorders. Using its own MiXCR run on the 5' RACE reads, TCRdb lists one record per CDR3 protein. Of tens of thousands of distinct CDR3 sequences in the sample, about 3.5% were seen once. The source material was PBMCs. These TCRs come from a man between 25 and 39 years old with multiple sclerosis.

In this sample, this clonotype turned up many times. This sequence joins TRBV5-5 and TRBJ1-1, with a possible D match to TRBD1 (6 bases). The length of the CDR3 is 17 residues. Trimming shortened V by 0 bases and J by 1 base, and 16 bases separated the two germline ends. CDR1 is SGHKS, CDR2 YYEKEE, per germline (reference sequence). CDR3 residues: CASSLVLPGHQNTEAFF. For the CDR3, the DNA is TGTGCCAGCAGCTTGGTTCTTCCGGGACACCAGAACACTGAAGCTTTCTTT.

This clonotype was counted at least ten times. This chain links TRBV20-1 with TRBJ1-4, with D perhaps matching TRBD1 (5 bases). Germline lookup yields CDR1 DFQATT and CDR2 SNEGSKA (reference sequence). The CDR3 covers 13 residues. The V end lost 6 bases, the J end lost 5 bases, and 13 bases lay between the germline ends. The CDR3 sequence: CSAAGLGNEKLFF. CDR3 in DNA: TGCAGTGCCGCGGGGCTAGGGAATGAAAAACTGTTTTTT.

Many counts were recorded for this clonotype. The rearrangement uses TRBV6-1 and TRBJ2-1; no clear D gene. The V and J ends lost 7 bases and 3 bases respectively, with 7 bases between them. This CDR3 spans 12 amino acids. In germline, CDR1 is MNHNS, CDR2 SASEGT. CDR3 nucleotide sequence: TGTGCCAGCATTTCGGACTACAATGAGCAGTTCTTC. This gives the protein CASISDYNEQFF.

This clonotype was counted ten times or more. Sequence at one end of the junction differs from germline and may be a read error. The chain carries TRBV20-1 and TRBJ1-6; 8 bases fit TRBD1. This CDR3 has 15 amino acids. Germline lookup yields CDR1 DFQATT and CDR2 SNEGSKA (reference sequence). CDR3 sequence: CSAKVTGDGDSPLNF. For the CDR3, the DNA is TGCAGTGCTAAAGTGACAGGGGACGGAGATTCACCCCTCAACTTT.

This clonotype was seen at least ten times. This chain connects TRBV5-4 to TRBJ1-2; the match to TRBD1 covers 9 bases. There are 15 residues in the CDR3. After removal of 2 bases from V and 4 bases from J, the junction contained 6 bases not matched to a gene. The germline CDR1 and CDR2 sequences are SGHNT and YYREEE (reference sequence). Here the CDR3 reads CASSFSGTGSYGYTF. The CDR3 DNA reads as TGTGCCAGCAGCTTTTCCGGGACAGGGTCCTATGGCTACACCTTC. Drawing the rest from reference TRBV5-4 and TRBJ1-2, the complete variable domain is ETGVTQSPTHLIKTRGQQVTLRCSSQSGHNTVSWYQQALGQGPQFIFQYYREEENGRGNFPPRFSGLQFPNYSSELNVNALELDDSALYLCASSFSGTGSYGYTFGSGTRLTVV.

Many counts were recorded for this clonotype. V usage is TRBV5-1 and J usage is TRBJ2-3, with 11 bases matching TRBD2. Unmatched junction bases numbered 11, after V lost 4 bases and J lost 4 bases. The CDR3 length is 17 residues. Germline V gene sequence: CDR1 SGHRS, CDR2 YFSETQ. The CDR3 region is CASSPEGVAGGSDTQYF. CDR3 in DNA: TGCGCCAGCAGCCCCGAAGGGGTAGCGGGGGGGTCAGATACGCAGTATTTT.